This T cell receptor (beta chain) was observed in a study of post-analysis software for immune sequencing data. Across the whole study: Included among the disease courses, which were recorded for the cohort, were relapsing-remitting, secondary progressive and progressive-relapsing multiple sclerosis.

Trimming left V 7 bases short and J 6 bases short, with 18 bases between. The CDR3 has 14 amino acids. Germline V gene lookup returns CDR1 MDHEN and CDR2 SYDVKM. Unique molecular identifiers were built into the TCR beta cDNA libraries. Each batch of roughly 0.95 to 10 million T cells produced 450,000 to 500,000 cDNA molecules. Via MiXCR, TCRdb re-called the PCR reads, giving one row per CDR3 protein. The data hold about 430,000 distinct CDR3 sequences, with more than 30% observed a single time. Regarding the study as a whole: F-measure co-clustering was strong for batch-matched samples. Normalized Chao1 diversity was significantly lower in multiple sclerosis patients than in controls. Included in a set of roughly 5 TRBV segments more frequent in patients than controls were TRBV5-6, TRBV5-1 and TRBV20-1.

This clonotype was seen only a few times. Its matching antigen is unknown. The chain carries TRBV28 and TRBJ1-2; no clear D. The sequenced sample was blood. This TCR was sampled from a girl aged 2 to 10 with multiple sclerosis. The chain's CDR3 is CASKRARRPHGYTF. CDR3 nucleotide sequence: TGTGCCAGCAAACGGGCCCGGCGGCCGCATGGCTACACCTTC.